The rows below give T cell receptor beta chains drawn from one sample of a study of PD-1 blockade in classical Hodgkin lymphoma. Clones were sequenced by immunoSEQ multiplex PCR, and TCRdb holds only the in-frame ones, with some missing. In the table there are roughly 70,000 clones, about 93% of which are singletons. The sample taken for sequencing was peripheral blood mononuclear cells (PBMCs). Receptors originate from a human donor with classical Hodgkin lymphoma. The CDR3 runs from the conserved cysteine through the conserved F or W. Each record gives: V gene, clone size, D gene, J gene, CDR3 DNA, CDR3 protein. The D gene is left open where the match is weak. Where a row states a size, it is once, few, many or the class of an expanded clone; other rows omit it.

V: TRBV9; size: once; D: TRBD2; J: TRBJ2-1; DNA: TGTGCCAGCAGCGCATCACCGGGGACTAGCGGGAGAAGGGATGAGCAGTTCTTC; CDR3: CASSASPGTSGRRDEQFF
V: TRBV10-3; size: once; D: NA; J: TRBJ1-3; DNA: TGTGCCATCAGTGAGGTCAGGTCCTCTGGAAACACCATATATTTT; CDR3: CAISEVRSSGNTIYF
V: TRBV7-2; size: few; D: NA; J: TRBJ2-2; DNA: TGTGCCAGCAGCCGAGGCGGGGAGCTGTTTTTT; CDR3: CASSRGGELFF
V: TRBV5-4; size: NA; D: NA; J: TRBJ2-5; DNA: TGTGCCAGCAGCGAAAGACCTAACCAACAAGAGACCCAGTACTTC; CDR3: CASSERPNQQETQYF
V: TRBV6-1; size: NA; D: NA; J: TRBJ2-1; DNA: TGTGCCAGCAGTGAAGAGGAGGGGGGATACAATGAGCAGTTCTTC; CDR3: CASSEEEGGYNEQFF
V: TRBV19; size: once; D: NA; J: TRBJ1-6; DNA: TGTGCCAGTAGTATAAACGGCGACTGGAGTTCACCCCTCCACTTT; CDR3: CASSINGDWSSPLHF
V: TRBV28; size: NA; D: NA; J: TRBJ1-6; DNA: TGTGCCAGCAGTGAATTGGATTTAATACCAGGGTTGGTTAATTCACCCCTCCACTTT; CDR3: CASSELDLIPGLVNSPLHF
V: TRBV5-1; size: NA; D: NA; J: TRBJ2-5; DNA: TGCGCCAGCAGCTTGATGGGGTTTCGCGAGACCCAGTACTTC; CDR3: CASSLMGFRETQYF
V: TRBV6-6; size: NA; D: NA; J: TRBJ2-1; DNA: TGTGCCAGCAGTCCCGGACAGCACTACAATGAGCAGTTCTTC; CDR3: CASSPGQHYNEQFF
V: TRBV7-3; size: NA; D: NA; J: TRBJ2-5; DNA: TGTGCCAGCAGCCCTTTGGGAGGCACAGAGACCCAGTACTTC; CDR3: CASSPLGGTETQYF
V: TRBV18; size: NA; D: TRBD2; J: TRBJ2-7; DNA: TGTGCCAGCTCACCACCTTCGGCTAGCGGGGGCTCCTACGAGCAGTACTTC; CDR3: CASSPPSASGGSYEQYF